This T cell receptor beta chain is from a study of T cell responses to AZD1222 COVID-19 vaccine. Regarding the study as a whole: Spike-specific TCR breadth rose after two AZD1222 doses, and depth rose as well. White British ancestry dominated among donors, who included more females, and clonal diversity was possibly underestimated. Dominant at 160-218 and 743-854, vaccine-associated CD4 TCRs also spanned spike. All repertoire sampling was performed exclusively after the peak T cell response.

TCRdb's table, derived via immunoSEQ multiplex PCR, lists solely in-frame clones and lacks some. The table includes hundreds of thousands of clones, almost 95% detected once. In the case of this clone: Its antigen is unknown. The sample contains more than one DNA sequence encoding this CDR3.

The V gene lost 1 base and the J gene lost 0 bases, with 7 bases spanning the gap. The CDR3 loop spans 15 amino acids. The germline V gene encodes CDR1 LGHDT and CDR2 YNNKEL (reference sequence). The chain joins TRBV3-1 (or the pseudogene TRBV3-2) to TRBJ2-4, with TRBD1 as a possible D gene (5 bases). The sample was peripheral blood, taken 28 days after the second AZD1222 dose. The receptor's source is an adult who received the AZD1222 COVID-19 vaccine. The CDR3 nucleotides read TGTGCCAGCAGCCAAGCAGGGCTAGCCAAAAACATTCAGTACTTC. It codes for CASSQAGLAKNIQYF.